Listed below are T cell receptor beta chains from one sample, sequenced in a study of blood T cell repertoires in COVID-19. Data came from immunoSEQ multiplex PCR; TCRdb stores just in-frame clones and leaves some out. The sample consists of under 250,000 clones, around 80% of them appearing once. What was sequenced was peripheral blood. The receptors were gathered from a woman in her 70s with acute or convalescent COVID-19. CDR3s include the opening cysteine and the closing phenylalanine or tryptophan. D genes are given only for firm matches. For some rows the clone size is stated as once, few or many, or as a class when expanded; others skip it.

clone_size,j_call,d_call,v_call,cdr3_nt,cdr3_aa
.,TRBJ1-4,.,TRBV5-1,TGCGCCAGCAGCCTACCGGACAGCTTTAATGAAAAACTGTTTTTT,CASSLPDSFNEKLFF
few,TRBJ2-3,TRBD2,TRBV7-6,TGTGCCAGCAGCTTCGGACTAGCGGCCCTGGCCCCAGATACGCAGTATTTT,CASSFGLAALAPDTQYF
.,TRBJ2-2,.,TRBV18,TGTGCCAGCTCACCTCTAGCAGGGAACACCGGGGAGCTGTTTTTT,CASSPLAGNTGELFF
.,TRBJ1-4,TRBD1,TRBV19,TGTGCCAGTAGTCTCCAGACAGGGGCAAGTGAAAAACTGTTTTTT,CASSLQTGASEKLFF
.,TRBJ2-1,TRBD2,TRBV27,TGTGCCAGCAGGAGTAGCGGGAGGTCATCCGGGGAGTTCTTC,CASRSSGRSSGEFF
.,TRBJ2-2,TRBD2,TRBV11-3,TGTGCCAGCAGCTTAGATCTCGGACTAGCGGGAGGCACCGGGGAGCTGTTTTTT,CASSLDLGLAGGTGELFF
.,TRBJ2-3,.,TRBV21-1,TGTGCCCCGGAAAGGGGACAGCGGGAGGTTGTGGGAGATACGCAGTATTTT,CAPERGQREVVGDTQYF
.,TRBJ2-7,TRBD1,TRBV6-5,TGTGCCAGCAGTAAAAGACAGGGGGGTTACGAGCAGTACTTC,CASSKRQGGYEQYF
.,TRBJ2-3,TRBD1,TRBV7-9,TGTGCCAGCAGCGCGCCGGGACAGGGCACAGATACGCAGTATTTT,CASSAPGQGTDTQYF
.,TRBJ2-1,TRBD2,TRBV7-2,TGTGCCAGCAGCTTAGCGGGGGCTAGCGGGAGGAGGAATGAGCAGTTCTTC,CASSLAGASGRRNEQFF
.,TRBJ2-7,TRBD2,TRBV4-1,TGCGCCAGCAGCCAAGAACCTGGACTAGCGGGAGCCTACGAGCAGTACTTC,CASSQEPGLAGAYEQYF
.,TRBJ2-2,.,TRBV7-2,TGTGCCAGCAGCCCTAGGAACACCGGGGAGCTGTTTTTT,CASSPRNTGELFF
.,TRBJ2-6,.,TRBV18,TGTGCCAGCTCCCCGTTATGGGGGCCTGGGGCCAACGTCCTGACTTTC,CASSPLWGPGANVLTF
.,TRBJ1-3,TRBD1,TRBV7-9,TGTGCCAGCAGCTCAGGGACAGGGGCCATCTCTGGAAACACCATATATTTT,CASSSGTGAISGNTIYF
.,TRBJ1-5,.,TRBV6-5,TGTGCCAGCAGTACGGGGGGGAAGGCCCAGCATTTT,CASSTGGKAQHF
.,TRBJ1-2,TRBD1,TRBV10-3,TGTGCCATCACCCCCGGGACAGGAAACTATGGCTACACCTTC,CAITPGTGNYGYTF
.,TRBJ2-3,.,TRBV29-1,TGCAGCGCAATACAGAGCACAGATACGCAGTATTTT,CSAIQSTDTQYF
.,TRBJ1-1,.,TRBV19,TGTGCCAGTAGTATAGTAAGTACTACTATGAACACTGAAGCTTTCTTT,CASSIVSTTMNTEAFF
few,TRBJ1-4,.,TRBV15,TGTGCCACCAGCAGAGTGGGAGGGAGGCGCGAAAAACTGTTTTTT,CATSRVGGRREKLFF
.,TRBJ1-2,TRBD1,TRBV29-1,TGCAGCGTTGAAACATTACGCACACAGGGGGCCTCTAACTATGGCTACACCTTC,CSVETLRTQGASNYGYTF
.,TRBJ1-1,.,TRBV19,TGTGCCAGTACTACCCAGGGTAACACTGAAGCTTTCTTT,CASTTQGNTEAFF
.,TRBJ2-1,TRBD2,TRBV7-6,TGTGCCAGCAGCCAAGGGGGGCCTAGCGGGTACAATGAGCAGTTCTTC,CASSQGGPSGYNEQFF
.,TRBJ2-7,.,TRBV21-1,TGTGCCAGCGGGAGGACAGGGGGCTACGAGCAGTACTTC,CASGRTGGYEQYF
many,TRBJ1-1,TRBD1,TRBV3-1/TRBV3-2,TGTGCCAGCAGCCGTAACAGGGGGGGCACTGAAGCTTTCTTT,CASSRNRGGTEAFF
.,TRBJ2-5,TRBD1,TRBV10-2,TGCGCCAGCAGTGAACAGGGGCTCCAAGAGACCCAGTACTTC,CASSEQGLQETQYF
.,TRBJ2-5,TRBD1,TRBV28,TGTGCCAGCAGTTCCAAACCGATAGACAGGGGTGATCCGTGGGAGACCCAGTACTTC,CASSSKPIDRGDPWETQYF
medium-sized,TRBJ2-2,.,TRBV27,TGTGCCAGCACCGCCTCAGGGACCGGGGAGCTGTTTTTT,CASTASGTGELFF
.,TRBJ2-7,.,TRBV24-1,TGTGCCACCAGTGACCCCGGGGTACCTACGAGTGAGCAGTACTTC,CATSDPGVPTSEQYF
.,TRBJ1-1,.,TRBV5-1,TGCGCCAGCAATGAAGGTGGGCCGAACACTGAAGCTTTCTTT,CASNEGGPNTEAFF
.,TRBJ2-2,.,TRBV6-5,TGTGCCAGCAGAGACGACGGGACTTACACCGGGGAGCTGTTTTTT,CASRDDGTYTGELFF
few,TRBJ2-7,TRBD1,TRBV10-1,TGCGCCAGCAGCACCGGGACAGGGGCCTACGAGCAGTACTTC,CASSTGTGAYEQYF
.,TRBJ1-2,TRBD1,TRBV2,TGTGCCAGCAGTGAGAGGGGGCTGGGGAATTATGGCTACACCTTC,CASSERGLGNYGYTF
.,TRBJ1-4,TRBD1,TRBV5-1,TGCGCCAGCAGCTTGGGGGGACAGGGCAATGAAAAACTGTTTTTT,CASSLGGQGNEKLFF
.,TRBJ1-1,.,TRBV2,TGTGCCAGCAGTGAAACGAGGAGGGACACTGAAGCTTTCTTT,CASSETRRDTEAFF
.,TRBJ1-2,TRBD1,TRBV18,TGTGCCAGCTCCCGTGGACGAGCAGGGGGCGCATATGGCTACACCTTC,CASSRGRAGGAYGYTF
.,TRBJ1-1,TRBD1,TRBV4-1,TGCGCCAGCAGCCAGGAGGACAGGGCTGGCTTCCACACTGAAGCTTTCTTT,CASSQEDRAGFHTEAFF
.,TRBJ2-5,.,TRBV2,TGTGCCAGCAGTGAAACTAGCTACCAAGAGACCCAGTACTTC,CASSETSYQETQYF
.,TRBJ1-3,.,TRBV28,TGTGCCACCGCTCGGGGCTCTGGAAACACCATATATTTT,CATARGSGNTIYF
once,TRBJ2-3,.,TRBV7-9,TGTGCCAGCAGCTTGAGACTGGATACGCAGTATTTT,CASSLRLDTQYF
once,TRBJ1-2,.,TRBV3-1/TRBV3-2,TGTGCCAGCAGGTCTAGGAACCGCTATGGCTACACCTTC,CASRSRNRYGYTF
.,TRBJ2-7,TRBD2,TRBV7-2,TGTGCCAGCAGCTTAGAATTAGCGGGAGGGCCCCAGCAGTACTTC,CASSLELAGGPQQYF